This T cell receptor (beta chain) stems from a study of Tregs in tolerant kidney transplant recipients. Of note for this clone: The antigen remains unidentified.

Assay used: immunoSEQ multiplex PCR; TCRdb lists only in-frame clones, some missing. The sample shows about 66,000 clones, 80% to 95% of them seen only once. Study-wide results and limits: Donor-specific Treg expansion exceeded global Treg expansion in tolerant patients, suggesting antigen drive.

Germline assignment: CDR1 PRHDT and CDR2 FYEKMQ (reference sequence). V was pared by 6 bases and J by 11 bases, with 22 bases between. The CDR3 consists of 14 residues. The genes are TRBV13 and TRBJ1-1, with D possibly matching TRBD1 (6 bases). The sequenced sample was CD8+ T cells from blood, obtained before the transplant. The TCR sequence derives from a human donor who received a combined kidney and bone marrow transplant. CDR3 sequence (DNA): TGTGCCAGCAGTCCTATGACGGGACACCGAAGCGCTTTCTTT. Translating gives CASSPMTGHRSAFF. The whole variable domain, remainder taken from reference TRBV13 and TRBJ1-1, is AAGVIQSPRHLIKEKRETATLKCYPIPRHDTVYWYQQGPGQDPQFLISFYEKMQSDKGSIPDRFSAQQFSDYHSELNMSSLELGDSALYFCASSPMTGHRSAFFGQGTRLTVV.